This T cell receptor (beta chain) was sequenced for a study of vaccination effects on CD4 cells after COVID-19. Turning to the study itself: Vaccination followed sampling of two convalescent patients by 16 days and one week respectively.

In the ViraFEST assay, antigen-specific CD4+ clonotypes were identified by expansion after peptide-pool stimulation. Following 10 days of culture, CD4+ T cells were isolated. It was between March and December 2020 that the person had a SARS-CoV-2 infection confirmed by PCR. The negative control culture condition consisted of an HIV-1 Nef peptide pool. V was clipped by 2 bases and J by 2 bases; unmatched bases: 10. This CDR3 is 16 amino acids long. Germline values: CDR1 GTSNPN, CDR2 SVGIG (reference sequence). Concerning this clone: Antigen: not known.

Sequencing was performed with immunoSEQ multiplex PCR; in TCRdb, only in-frame clones are kept and a portion is missing. There are 55,000 to 90,000 clones in the sample; 73% occur only once, and over 4.5% lies in the top ten. The specimen was CD4+ T cells from PBMCs cultured with HIV peptides, collected before COVID-19 vaccination. Subset in this sample: HIV-1 Nef peptide pool negative control/reference culture. This receptor was identified in a human donor who had a prior SARS-CoV-2 infection. The genes are TRBV30 and TRBJ2-3, with 7 nucleotides matching TRBD2. CDR3 protein: CAWSHRSGAVTDTQYF. CDR3 nucleotides: TGTGCCTGGAGTCACAGGAGCGGGGCTGTCACAGATACGCAGTATTTT.